These 27 T cell receptor beta chains came from one sample sequenced in a study of blood T cell repertoires in COVID-19. Some clones are missing from TCRdb's copy, which holds only in-frame ones; the method was immunoSEQ multiplex PCR. The sample gives 90,000 to 150,000 clones, about 80% of which show up once; under 5% is in the top ten. Sequenced: peripheral blood. The receptors shown here come from a woman of 80 years or more with acute or convalescent COVID-19.

The V and J genes are TRBV30 and TRBJ1-5, with D possibly TRBD1 on 5 matching bases. Germline V lookup: CDR1 GTSNPN, CDR2 SVGIG (reference sequence). This CDR3 comprises 13 residues. V was trimmed by 2 bases and J by 2 bases, leaving 7 bases between them. The CDR3 reads CAWSKTGNQPQHF. CDR3 bases: TGTGCCTGGAGTAAGACAGGCAATCAGCCCCAGCATTTT.

In its sample, this clone was seen once. V is TRBV2 and J is TRBJ2-3, with D hard to call. This CDR3 region has 15 residues. Germline-derived CDR1 and CDR2 are SNHLY and FYNNEI. V was pared by 0 bases and J by 1 base, with 8 bases between. The CDR3 spells CASSEALPGTDTQYF. The CDR3 DNA sequence: TGTGCCAGCAGTGAAGCACTACCGGGCACAGATACGCAGTATTTT.

V gene TRBV7-9 combines with J gene TRBJ2-5; D gene unclear. V gave up 3 bases and J gave up 4 bases, with 3 bases separating them. The germline V gene has CDR1 SEHNR and CDR2 FQNEAQ (reference sequence). This CDR3 contains 11 residues. CDR3 region: CASSLAETQYF. CDR3 coding DNA: TGTGCCAGCAGCTTGGCAGAGACCCAGTACTTC. The full variable domain, completed using reference TRBV7-9 and TRBJ2-5, is DTGVSQNPRHKITKRGQNVTFRCDPISEHNRLYWYRQTLGQGPEFLTYFQNEAQLEKSRLLSDRFSAERPKGSFSTLEIQRTEQGDSAMYLCASSLAETQYFGPGTRLLVL.

This clone was counted a single time. J is TRBJ1-6 and V is TRBV5-1; 9 nucleotides align to TRBD1. The germline gives CDR1 SGHRS, CDR2 YFSETQ. Trimming cost V 4 bases and J 5 bases; bases outside gene matches: 7. This CDR3 spans 16 amino acids. The CDR3 nucleotides read TGCGCCAGCAGCCAAAGTGGGACAGGGAATAATTCACCCCTCCACTTT. Its translation: CASSQSGTGNNSPLHF.

The V gene is TRBV19, the J gene TRBJ1-2; no clear D gene. V gave up 5 bases and J gave up 0 bases, with 10 bases separating them. The CDR3 covers 14 residues. Germline CDR1 reads LNHDA; CDR2 reads SQIVND (reference sequence). The CDR3 protein is CASSSLAPNYGYTF. The DNA for the CDR3 is TGTGCCAGTAGTTCGCTGGCCCCTAACTATGGCTACACCTTC.

This clone was seen a single time. V usage is TRBV19 and J usage is TRBJ1-2; D is unclear. CDR3 length: 16 residues. Trimming cost V 6 bases and J 6 bases, with 23 bases left between them. Germline CDR1 reads LNHDA; CDR2 reads SQIVND (reference sequence). The CDR3 protein is CASSPRERQPINGYTF. DNA of the CDR3: TGTGCCAGTAGCCCCCGCGAGCGTCAGCCGATCAATGGCTACACCTTC.

This clone was detected only a few times. V and J are TRBV3-1 (or the pseudogene TRBV3-2) and TRBJ1-4, with a possible D match to TRBD1 (6 bases). The germline V and J ends were trimmed by 1 base and 15 bases, with 12 bases remaining between them. The CDR3 covers 12 residues. Germline V gene sequence: CDR1 LGHDT, CDR2 YNNKEL (reference sequence). This CDR3 reads CASSQGGGPLFF. The CDR3 nucleotides are TGTGCCAGCAGCCAAGGGGGGGGGCCCTTGTTTTTT.

The V and J genes are TRBV6-5 and TRBJ1-2; a possible D gene is TRBD1 (5 bases). This CDR3 region has 14 residues. Trimming removed 6 bases at V and 7 bases at J, with 18 bases between. The germline gives CDR1 MNHEY, CDR2 SVGAGI. The CDR3 sequence: CASRTQASVSGYTF. CDR3 in DNA: TGTGCCAGCAGAACACAGGCGTCCGTCTCTGGCTACACCTTC.

This rearrangement joins TRBV7-8 to TRBJ2-1; possibly TRBD1 for D (6 bases). V was shortened by 7 bases and J by 4 bases, with 14 bases between the two germline ends. The germline gives CDR1 SGHVS, CDR2 FQNEAQ. The CDR3 has 14 amino acids. CDR3 in amino acids: CASNIGQLYNEQFF. CDR3 coding DNA: TGTGCCAGCAACATAGGACAGCTTTACAATGAGCAGTTCTTC.

The chain uses TRBV15 and TRBJ1-5; D unclear. Germline CDR1 LNHNV, CDR2 YYDKDF (reference sequence). Trimming stripped 5 bases from V and 6 bases from J, with 14 bases between. This CDR3 contains 14 residues. CDR3 sequence: CATSLERRIQPQHF. The CDR3 nucleotides read TGTGCCACCAGCCTTGAACGGAGGATTCAGCCCCAGCATTTT.

The gene calls are TRBV19 and TRBJ2-5; TRBD2 matches 12 bases. After removal of 5 bases from V and 0 bases from J, the junction contained 16 bases not matched to a gene. This CDR3 has 20 residues. In germline, CDR1 is LNHDA, CDR2 SQIVND (reference sequence). The DNA of the CDR3 is TGTGCCAGTAGTCCTCGAGGGTCATGGACTAGCGGGATCAACCAAGAGACCCAGTACTTC. Amino acid sequence: CASSPRGSWTSGINQETQYF.

The CDR3 DNA sequence: TGTGCCAGCAGCAGACTAGCGGGGACAGATACGCAGTATTTT. Translation: CASSRLAGTDTQYF. J is TRBJ2-3 and V is TRBV7-3; 11 bases match TRBD2. The V segment lost 5 bases and the J segment 3 bases; nucleotides outside the gene matches: 1. The germline V gene has CDR1 SGHTA and CDR2 FQGTGA. CDR3 length: 14 residues.

The chain links TRBV5-1 to TRBJ1-1; D might be TRBD1 (5 bases). The V gene lost 7 bases and the J gene lost 0 bases, with 10 bases spanning the gap. CDR3 size: 13 residues. Germline CDR1 is SGHRS and CDR2 is YFSETQ. The CDR3 coding sequence is TGCGCCAGCGCAGACAGTGTGAACACTGAAGCTTTCTTT. Encoded protein: CASADSVNTEAFF. Complete variable domain (other parts from reference TRBV5-1 and TRBJ1-1): KAGVTQTPRYLIKTRGQQVTLSCSPISGHRSVSWYQQTPGQGLQFLFEYFSETQRNKGNFPGRFSGRQFSNSRSEMNVSTLELGDSALYLCASADSVNTEAFFGQGTRLTVV.

The chain uses TRBV11-2 and TRBJ1-1, with D unresolved. The germline V and J ends were trimmed by 6 bases and 4 bases, with 18 bases remaining between them. This CDR3 has 15 residues. In germline, CDR1 is SGHAT, CDR2 FQNNGV. CDR3 coding DNA: TGTGCCAGCAGACCTGCGGCGGCCGTTGGCACTGAAGCTTTCTTT. Its translation is CASRPAAAVGTEAFF.

J is TRBJ1-2 and V is TRBV24-1; TRBD1 aligns across 9 bases. This CDR3 spans 12 amino acids. Trimming at V came to 10 bases and at J to 8 bases, leaving 7 bases not matched to a gene. Looked up from germline, CDR1 is KGHDR and CDR2 is SFDVKD. CDR3 sequence reads: CATWDRVGGYTF. The CDR3 nucleotides read TGTGCCACGTGGGACAGGGTAGGGGGCTACACCTTC.

This chain links TRBV7-8 with TRBJ2-1; D perhaps matches TRBD2 (6 bases). Germline V lookup: CDR1 SGHVS, CDR2 FQNEAQ. V was pared by 3 bases and J by 4 bases, with 19 bases between. The CDR3 runs 17 residues. CDR3 bases: TGTGCCAGCAGCTTCATCGGGCTAGCGCCAGAATACAATGAGCAGTTCTTC. Translation: CASSFIGLAPEYNEQFF. The full variable domain, in which reference TRBV7-8 and TRBJ2-1 provide the parts outside the CDR3, is GAGVSQSPRYKVAKRGQDVALRCDPISGHVSLFWYQQALGQGPEFLTYFQNEAQLDKSGLPSDRFFAERPEGSVSTLKIQRTQQEDSAVYLCASSFIGLAPEYNEQFFGPGTRLTVL.

This clone was found a few times. Distinct nucleotide sequences in the sample also encode this CDR3. This chain joins TRBV19 and TRBJ2-3; D possibly corresponds to TRBD1 (6 bases). This CDR3 region has 13 residues. Between the trimmed V and J ends, which lost 5 bases and 3 bases, there was a span of 9 bases. The V gene's germline CDR1 is LNHDA and CDR2 SQIVND (reference sequence). This chain's CDR3 is CASSLQGTDTQYF. CDR3 DNA: TGTGCCAGTAGTCTACAGGGTACAGATACGCAGTATTTT. Full variable domain (missing parts from reference TRBV19 and TRBJ2-3): DGGITQSPKYLFRKEGQNVTLSCEQNLNHDAMYWYRQDPGQGLRLIYYSQIVNDFQKGDIAEGYSVSREKKESFPLTVTSAQKNPTAFYLCASSLQGTDTQYFGPGTRLTVL.

The chain links TRBV5-6 to TRBJ1-1, with 7 bases matching TRBD1. V lost 1 base and J lost 5; bases outside the gene matches: 5. CDR1 and CDR2 from the germline V gene are SGHDT and YYEEEE. The CDR3 covers 14 residues. CDR3 in amino acids: CASSLLQGVTEAFF. The CDR3 DNA is TGTGCCAGCAGCTTGCTTCAGGGGGTAACTGAAGCTTTCTTT.

This clone was recorded a few times. This chain uses TRBV28 with TRBJ2-7; 10 nucleotides match TRBD1. The trim removed 5 bases at V and 3 bases at J, leaving 4 bases unmatched. This CDR3 spans 14 amino acids. Germline CDR1 and CDR2: MDHEN and SYDVKM. CDR3 in amino acids: CASSGRDRGYEQYF. Written as DNA, the CDR3 is TGTGCCAGCAGTGGCCGGGACAGGGGCTACGAGCAGTACTTC.

The rearrangement joins TRBV4-1 to TRBJ2-7; perhaps TRBD2 as D (6 bases). Germline V gene data show CDR1 as MGHRA and CDR2 as YSYEKL. This CDR3 contains 15 residues. V gave up 0 bases and J gave up 6 bases, with 15 bases separating them. The CDR3 DNA sequence: TGCGCCAGCAGCCAAGAGGGGACTCTTTTGGGCGAGCAGTACTTC. Its protein product is CASSQEGTLLGEQYF.

The CDR3 DNA sequence: TGTGCCAGCAGCTCAATGGACTACCTTGGTCTCACAGATACGCAGTATTTT. It encodes CASSSMDYLGLTDTQYF. V and J are TRBV7-2 and TRBJ2-3; tentative D call: TRBD2 (6 bases). V dropped 4 bases and J dropped 2 bases, with 19 bases sitting between them. Germline assignment: CDR1 SGHTA and CDR2 FQGNSA. This CDR3 has 17 residues.

This clone was seen a few times. J is TRBJ1-2 and V is TRBV25-1; D gene uncertain. With 4 bases removed from V and 4 bases from J, the gap between germline ends came to 10 bases. The CDR3 has 13 residues. CDR1 is MGHDK, CDR2 SYGVNS, per germline. CDR3 nucleotides: TGTGCCAGCAGTGGGCCACAGCTCTATGGCTACACCTTC. Its translation is CASSGPQLYGYTF.

This chain links TRBV6-5 with TRBJ2-7, with a tentative D call TRBD2 (6 bases). CDR3 length: 14 amino acids. Germline assignment: CDR1 MNHEY and CDR2 SVGAGI. V shed 3 bases and J shed 7 bases, with 16 bases lying between them. Here the CDR3 DNA reads TGTGCCAGCAGTTATCCGCAGCGGGCGGGGGAGCAGTACTTC. It yields the protein CASSYPQRAGEQYF.

This CDR3 reads CASSDWGQGQADTQYF. In DNA, the CDR3 is TGTGCCAGCAGTGATTGGGGACAGGGTCAGGCAGATACGCAGTATTTT. The gene calls are TRBV25-1 and TRBJ2-3, with TRBD1 matching over 9 bases. J was trimmed by 4 bases and V by 3 bases; bases with no gene match: 8. This CDR3 spans 16 amino acids. Germline CDR1 is MGHDK and CDR2 is SYGVNS. Filled out from reference TRBV25-1 and TRBJ2-3, the complete variable domain reads EADIYQTPRYLVIGTGKKITLECSQTMGHDKMYWYQQDPGMELHLIHYSYGVNSTEKGDLSSESTVSRIRTEHFPLTLESARPSHTSQYLCASSDWGQGQADTQYFGPGTRLTVL.

The chain carries TRBV28 and TRBJ1-2; D is undetermined. The germline V and J ends were trimmed by 3 bases and 8 bases, with 13 bases remaining between them. CDR3 size: 13 residues. Germline V CDR1 and CDR2: MDHEN, SYDVKM. CDR3 loop: CASSFPGAMGYTF. CDR3 sequence (DNA): TGTGCCAGCAGTTTTCCCGGAGCTATGGGCTACACCTTC.

The chain uses TRBV6-5 and TRBJ1-2; 9 bases are a match to TRBD1. CDR1 and CDR2 from the germline V gene are MNHEY and SVGAGI. The CDR3 covers 16 residues. The V gene end was trimmed by 2 bases and the J gene end by 0 bases; junction bases not matched to a gene: 4. CDR3 bases: TGTGCCAGCAGTTACCCCGGGACAGGGACTAACTATGGCTACACCTTC. Translated: CASSYPGTGTNYGYTF.

The chain recombines TRBV3-1 (or the pseudogene TRBV3-2) with TRBJ2-1; 8 bases line up with TRBD2. Per germline, CDR1 LGHDT and CDR2 YNNKEL (reference sequence). Losses at the gene ends were 4 bases for V and 8 bases for J; bases not matched to a gene: 10. CDR3 length: 15 amino acids. The CDR3: CASSPPGGPDYEQFF. CDR3 sequence (DNA): TGTGCCAGCAGCCCCCCGGGGGGGCCGGACTATGAGCAGTTCTTC.